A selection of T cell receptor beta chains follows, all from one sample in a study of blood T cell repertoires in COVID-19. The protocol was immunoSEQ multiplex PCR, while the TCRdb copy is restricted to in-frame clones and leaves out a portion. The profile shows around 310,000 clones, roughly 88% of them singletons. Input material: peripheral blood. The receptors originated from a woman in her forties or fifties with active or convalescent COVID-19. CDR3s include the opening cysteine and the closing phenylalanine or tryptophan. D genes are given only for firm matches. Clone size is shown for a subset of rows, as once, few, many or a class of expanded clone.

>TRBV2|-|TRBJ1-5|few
CASRLQGGNQPQHF
TGTGCCAGCAGACTACAGGGTGGCAATCAGCCCCAGCATTTT
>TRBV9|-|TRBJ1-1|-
CASSSGNTEAFF
TGTGCCAGCAGTTCCGGGAACACTGAAGCTTTCTTT
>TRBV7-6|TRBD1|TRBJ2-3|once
CASSSRTGGDGDTQYF
TGTGCCAGCAGCTCGCGGACAGGGGGAGATGGAGATACGCAGTATTTT
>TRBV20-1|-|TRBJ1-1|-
CSASRGSEAFF
TGCAGTGCTTCCAGGGGATCTGAAGCTTTCTTT
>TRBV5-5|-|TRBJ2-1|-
CASSFRSPGDNEQFF
TGTGCCAGCAGCTTTCGGAGTCCCGGGGACAATGAGCAGTTCTTC
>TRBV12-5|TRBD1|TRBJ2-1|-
CASGLPPGQGADEQFF
TGTGCTAGTGGTTTGCCCCCGGGACAGGGGGCCGATGAGCAGTTCTTC
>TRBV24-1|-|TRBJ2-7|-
CATQIGPGSYEQYF
TGTGCCACTCAAATCGGCCCCGGGTCCTACGAGCAGTACTTC
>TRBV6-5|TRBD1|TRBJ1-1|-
CASEQQGAGTEAFF
TGTGCCAGCGAGCAACAGGGGGCAGGAACTGAAGCTTTCTTT
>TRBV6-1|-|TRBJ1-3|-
CASSEFGPGNTIYF
TGTGCCAGCAGTGAATTCGGTCCGGGAAACACCATATATTTT
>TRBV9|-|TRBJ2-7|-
CASSVYAGSYEQYF
TGTGCCAGCAGCGTATACGCGGGGTCCTACGAGCAGTACTTC
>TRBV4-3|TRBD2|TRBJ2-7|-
CASSQERIIGASGKYEQYF
TGCGCCAGCAGCCAAGAAAGAATTATAGGGGCTAGCGGGAAATACGAGCAGTACTTC
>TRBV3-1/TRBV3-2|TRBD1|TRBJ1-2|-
CASSQAGGGGYTF
TGTGCCAGCAGCCAAGCAGGGGGCGGTGGCTACACCTTC
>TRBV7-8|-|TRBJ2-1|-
CASSPTRNEQFF
TGTGCCAGCAGCCCGACGCGGAATGAGCAGTTCTTC
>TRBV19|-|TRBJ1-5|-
CASRGAQSNQPQHF
TGTGCCAGTAGGGGGGCCCAAAGCAATCAGCCCCAGCATTTT
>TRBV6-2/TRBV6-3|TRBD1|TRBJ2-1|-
CASSLDRVYNEQFF
TGTGCCAGCAGCTTGGACAGGGTCTACAATGAGCAGTTCTTC
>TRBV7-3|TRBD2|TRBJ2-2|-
CASSLIGLAANTGELFF
TGTGCCAGCAGCTTGATTGGACTAGCGGCGAACACCGGGGAGCTGTTTTTT
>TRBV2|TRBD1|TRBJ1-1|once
CASSQDRGRTEAFF
TGTGCCAGCAGTCAGGACAGGGGGCGAACTGAAGCTTTCTTT
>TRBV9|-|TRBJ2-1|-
CASSVATSSPYNEQFF
TGTGCCAGCAGCGTAGCCACTAGCTCACCCTACAATGAGCAGTTCTTC
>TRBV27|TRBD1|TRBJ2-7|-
CASSTGVSYEQYF
TGTGCCAGCAGTACAGGGGTCTCCTACGAGCAGTACTTC
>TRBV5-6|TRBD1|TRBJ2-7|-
CASSRDRGRDEQYF
TGTGCCAGCAGCAGGGACAGGGGGCGCGACGAGCAGTACTTC
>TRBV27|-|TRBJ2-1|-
CASSFSQEQFF
TGTGCCAGCAGTTTTAGTCAAGAGCAGTTCTTC
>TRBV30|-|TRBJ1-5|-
CACQPRGSNQPQHF
TGTGCCTGCCAGCCCAGGGGCAGCAATCAGCCCCAGCATTTT
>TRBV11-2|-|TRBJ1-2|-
CASSPEAYGYTF
TGTGCCAGCAGCCCAGAAGCGTATGGCTACACCTTC
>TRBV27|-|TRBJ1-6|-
CASSLGGNYNSPLHF
TGTGCCAGCAGTTTAGGAGGGAACTATAATTCACCCCTCCACTTT
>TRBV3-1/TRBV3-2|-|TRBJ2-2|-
CASRLGGNTGELFF
TGTGCCAGCAGACTAGGTGGGAACACCGGGGAGCTGTTTTTT
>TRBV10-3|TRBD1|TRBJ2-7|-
CAISAHPGTGGDEQYF
TGTGCCATCAGTGCACACCCCGGGACAGGGGGCGACGAGCAGTACTTC
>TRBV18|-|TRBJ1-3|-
CASSPRERLTGNTIYF
TGTGCCAGCTCACCACGAGAACGTCTTACTGGAAACACCATATATTTT
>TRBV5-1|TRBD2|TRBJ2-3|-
CASSPLWTSGGIYTDTQYF
TGCGCCAGCAGCCCCCTTTGGACTAGCGGGGGGATATACACAGATACGCAGTATTTT
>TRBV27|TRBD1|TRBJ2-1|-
CASRAGGRNEQFF
TGTGCCAGCAGGGCAGGGGGAAGGAATGAGCAGTTCTTC
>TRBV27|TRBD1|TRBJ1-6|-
CASSLATGGAYNSPLHF
TGTGCCAGCAGTTTAGCCACAGGGGGTGCCTATAATTCACCCCTCCACTTT
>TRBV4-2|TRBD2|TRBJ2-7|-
CASSLTSGSYEQYF
TGTGCCAGCAGCCTTACTAGCGGTTCCTACGAGCAGTACTTC